Following are 20 T cell receptor beta chains from one sample sequenced in a study of response to subunit inactivated influenza vaccine. TCRdb itself ran the RT-PCR reads through MiXCR, one entry per CDR3 protein. The repertoire includes 600,000 to 850,000 distinct CDR3 sequences, around 15% of them detected once, and roughly 7.6% sits in the top ten. Material: PBMCs from blood, obtained less than 15 days before vaccination. These receptors were collected from a man aged 45-60 years who received an inactivated influenza vaccine.

This clonotype was counted between two and nine times. J is TRBJ1-5 and V is TRBV4-1; D is unresolved. Trimming cost V 0 bases and J 0 bases, with 9 bases left between them. CDR1 is MGHRA, CDR2 YSYEKL, per germline. CDR3 length: 16 residues. CDR3 loop: CASSQDREYSNQPQHF. CDR3 sequence (DNA): TGCGCCAGCAGCCAAGATAGGGAGTATAGCAATCAGCCCCAGCATTTT.

CDR3: CASSPRTVPGEQYF. In DNA form, the CDR3 reads TGTGCCAGTAGTCCACGGACGGTTCCTGGCGAGCAGTACTTC. The V call is TRBV19, the J call TRBJ2-7; D call uncertain. Germline loops: CDR1 LNHDA, CDR2 SQIVND (reference sequence). V shed 5 bases and J shed 6 bases, with 17 bases lying between them. The length of the CDR3 is 14 residues.

This clonotype was counted only a few times. V usage is TRBV11-2 and J usage is TRBJ1-6; D perhaps matches TRBD1 (5 bases). The germline V gene has CDR1 SGHAT and CDR2 FQNNGV. This CDR3 region has 15 residues. V dropped 3 bases and J dropped 7 bases, with 13 bases sitting between them. The CDR3 DNA sequence: TGTGCCAGCAGCTTTACGACGGGGCACAATTCACCCCTCCACTTT. Translated, it gives CASSFTTGHNSPLHF.

V usage is TRBV15 and J usage is TRBJ1-5; TRBD1 might be the D (5 bases). Between the trimmed V and J ends, which lost 3 bases and 4 bases, there was a span of 16 bases. Germline lookup yields CDR1 LNHNV and CDR2 YYDKDF (reference sequence). This CDR3 is built from 16 residues. CDR3 in amino acids: CATSSRFDSFNQPQHF. The CDR3 region has the DNA TGTGCCACCAGCAGTAGATTTGACAGTTTTAATCAGCCCCAGCATTTT.

In its sample, this clonotype was seen many times. This chain links TRBV20-1 with TRBJ2-1; TRBD2 matches at 8 bases. V trimming: 6 bases; J trimming: 5 bases; junction bases outside the gene matches: 9. The V gene's germline CDR1 is DFQATT and CDR2 SNEGSKA (reference sequence). This CDR3 has 14 residues. The CDR3 region has the DNA TGCAGTGCCTTTCGGGGGGGAGGTCACAATGAGCAGTTCTTC. The encoded protein is CSAFRGGGHNEQFF.

Ten or more counts support this clonotype. This rearrangement joins TRBV28 to TRBJ2-3; no definite D call. The V gene lost 7 bases and the J gene lost 3 bases, with 5 bases spanning the gap. Germline CDR1 reads MDHEN; CDR2 reads SYDVKM. This CDR3 is built from 11 residues. The CDR3 here is CASTGTDTQYF. The CDR3 DNA reads as TGTGCCAGCACCGGGACAGATACGCAGTATTTT. Looking up the rest from reference TRBV28 and TRBJ2-3 gives the full variable domain: DVKVTQSSRYLVKRTGEKVFLECVQDMDHENMFWYRQDPGLGLRLIYFSYDVKMKEKGDIPEGYSVSREKKERFSLILESASTNQTSMYLCASTGTDTQYFGPGTRLTVL.

This rearrangement joins TRBV12-3 or TRBV12-4 to TRBJ1-1; no clear D. Trimming took off 4 bases at V and 13 bases at J, with 13 bases between the two ends. The CDR3 extends over 11 amino acids. CDR3 coding DNA: TGTGCCAGCAGTTCCCGGGGAGTGGGTTTCTTT. Protein product: CASSSRGVGFF.

The chain couples TRBV24-1 to TRBJ2-3; D remains unclear. The V end lost 4 bases, the J end lost 12 bases, and 19 bases lay between the germline ends. Germline CDR1 reads KGHDR; CDR2 reads SFDVKD. The CDR3 has 14 residues. CDR3 sequence: CATSELSGQNPQYF. Written as DNA, the CDR3 is TGTGCCACCAGTGAGCTCTCAGGCCAGAACCCACAGTATTTT.

This clonotype occurred a few times. CDR3 amino acids: CASSFAGRSEQFF. Here the CDR3 DNA reads TGTGCCAGCAGTTTTGCGGGTCGGAGTGAGCAGTTCTTC. J is TRBJ2-1 and V is TRBV28; tentative D call: TRBD2 (5 bases). Trimming shortened V by 3 bases and J by 9 bases, and 12 bases separated the two germline ends. The germline V gene has CDR1 MDHEN and CDR2 SYDVKM. This CDR3 comprises 13 residues.

This sequence joins TRBV9 and TRBJ2-7; 7 bases match TRBD1. The germline CDR1 and CDR2 sequences are SGDLS and YYNGEE. The ends lost 3 bases at V and 0 bases at J; junction bases unmatched: 3. This CDR3 is 14 amino acids long. The CDR3 DNA follows: TGTGCCAGCAGCGGAAGGGACAGCTCCTACGAGCAGTACTTC. This sequence encodes CASSGRDSSYEQYF.

This clonotype was seen repeatedly, ten times or more. The rearrangement links TRBV12-3 or TRBV12-4 to TRBJ1-1; D uncertain. The germline V and J ends were trimmed by 6 bases and 6 bases, with 11 bases remaining between them. The CDR3 is made up of 12 amino acids. CDR3 in amino acids: CASRLPGAEAFF. The CDR3 DNA reads as TGTGCCAGCAGGCTACCAGGCGCTGAAGCTTTCTTT.

This clonotype was seen more than once but under ten times. The gene calls are TRBV29-1 and TRBJ2-7, with 12 positions matching TRBD2. J was trimmed by 4 bases and V by 6 bases; bases with no gene match: 4. The CDR3 extends over 13 amino acids. Germline loops: CDR1 SQVTM, CDR2 ANQGSEA. The CDR3 nucleotides are TGCAGCGTACGACTAGCGGGAGCTTACGAGCAGTACTTC. This sequence encodes CSVRLAGAYEQYF.

The sample holds a few counts of this clonotype. CDR3 DNA sequence: TGTGCCAGCAGCTTATCGGCACTAGAAGAGACCCAGTACTTC. Amino acid sequence: CASSLSALEETQYF. V usage is TRBV7-9 and J usage is TRBJ2-5, with D possibly being TRBD2 (5 bases). The CDR3 length is 14 residues. Germline V CDR1 and CDR2: SEHNR, FQNEAQ (reference sequence). Trimming shortened V by 2 bases and J by 3 bases, and 10 bases separated the two germline ends.

The sample holds a few counts of this clonotype. This rearrangement joins TRBV11-2 to TRBJ2-3; TRBD2 agrees at 8 bases. J gave up 2 bases and V 0 bases, and 7 bases lay outside the gene matches. CDR3 size: 17 residues. Germline CDR1 reads SGHAT; CDR2 reads FQNNGV. The CDR3 is CASSLDGLAPITDTQYF. The CDR3 DNA follows: TGTGCCAGCAGCTTAGACGGACTAGCACCCATCACAGATACGCAGTATTTT. Full variable domain (outside the CDR3, taken from reference TRBV11-2 and TRBJ2-3): EAGVAQSPRYKIIEKRQSVAFWCNPISGHATLYWYQQILGQGPKLLIQFQNNGVVDDSQLPKDRFSAERLKGVDSTLKIQPAKLEDSAVYLCASSLDGLAPITDTQYFGPGTRLTVL.

This clonotype occurred a few times. CDR3 DNA sequence: TGTGCCAGCAGTAATGACAGGGGATTAGCGGGAGAAGGGCAGTTCTTC. Translated, it gives CASSNDRGLAGEGQFF. This chain uses TRBV2 with TRBJ2-1; D might be TRBD2 (9 bases). CDR1 SNHLY and CDR2 FYNNEI come from the germline V gene. Trimming cost V 5 bases and J 12 bases, with 26 bases left between them. The length of the CDR3 is 16 residues.

The V gene is TRBV6-1, the J gene TRBJ1-5; D unclear. Germline CDR1 MNHNS, CDR2 SASEGT. The CDR3 length is 16 residues. V lost 2 bases and J lost 4, with 15 bases in between. CDR3 in amino acids: CASSEILTAPNQPQHF. The CDR3 DNA reads as TGTGCCAGCAGTGAAATCCTCACCGCACCTAATCAGCCCCAGCATTTT.

This clonotype has more than one count but fewer than ten. This rearrangement joins TRBV7-6 to TRBJ2-2, with 9 bases that match TRBD2. The CDR3 extends over 17 amino acids. The germline gives CDR1 SGHVS, CDR2 FNYEAQ. V lost 0 bases, J lost 1 base, and 3 bases stayed unmatched. CDR3 protein: CASSLAVAGENTGELFF. Written as DNA, the CDR3 is TGTGCCAGCAGCTTAGCGGTAGCGGGGGAGAACACCGGGGAGCTGTTTTTT.

The rearrangement joins TRBV11-2 to TRBJ2-1; D ambiguous. V dropped 0 bases and J dropped 7 bases, with 13 bases sitting between them. CDR1 and CDR2 (germline): SGHAT, FQNNGV. This CDR3 contains 15 residues. The CDR3 DNA reads as TGTGCCAGCAGCTTAGATAGTCCTTTCTCTAATGAGCAGTTCTTC. Its protein is CASSLDSPFSNEQFF.

This clonotype was observed a few times. This sequence joins TRBV12-3 or TRBV12-4 and TRBJ2-3, with 9 positions matching TRBD2. The CDR3 sequence is 17 residues long. Trimming cost V 0 bases and J 1 base; bases outside gene matches: 5. The DNA for the CDR3 is TGTGCCAGCAGTTTAGCGGCGCGGGGGGGCGGCACAGATACGCAGTATTTT. As protein: CASSLAARGGGTDTQYF.

The rearrangement joins TRBV5-6 to TRBJ2-2; 9 bases align to TRBD1. V dropped 2 bases and J dropped 6; count of bases not matched to a gene: 20. The CDR3 runs to 20 residues. The germline V gene encodes CDR1 SGHDT and CDR2 YYEEEE. CDR3 region: CASSLLYPPQGAISPGELFF. In DNA, the CDR3 is TGTGCCAGCAGCTTACTATATCCCCCACAGGGGGCTATCTCGCCCGGGGAGCTGTTTTTT. The entire variable domain, with the rest obtained from reference TRBV5-6 and TRBJ2-2, is as follows: DAGVTQSPTHLIKTRGQQVTLRCSPKSGHDTVSWYQQALGQGPQFIFQYYEEEERQRGNFPDRFSGHQFPNYSSELNVNALLLGDSALYLCASSLLYPPQGAISPGELFFGEGSRLTVL.